This TCR beta chain was found in a study of blood T cells in healthy people across ages. Ranging in age from about 6 to 100, the donors were healthy Caucasian individuals from Russia. The germline gives CDR1 MNHEY, CDR2 SVGAGI. The CDR3 sequence is 15 residues long. Trimming took off 6 bases at V and 0 bases at J, with 12 bases between the two ends. A second about 6 to 11 cycle PCR used barcoded and J-beta primers. Using its own MiXCR run on the 5' RACE reads, TCRdb lists one record per CDR3 protein. The sample consists of around 820,000 distinct CDR3 sequences, approximately 25% of them appearing once. This same sample was also part of a study on T cells of mothers and their children. This second report adds: No clone of persistent microchimeric T cells was detected.

The V gene is TRBV6-5, the J gene TRBJ2-4; D unresolved. Sequenced input: blood. The receptor's source is a boy between 10 and 17 years old in good health. The CDR3 here is CASSPRSLAKNIQYF. CDR3 nucleotides: TGTGCCAGCAGCCCGAGGAGCCTAGCCAAAAACATTCAGTACTTC.